This TCR beta chain was sequenced during a study of early T cells in non-severe SARS-CoV-2 infection. Study-wide background: Sequenced bulk RNA came from whole blood that was unsorted, and chains were unpaired. Study-level points and caveats: Database matching using VDJdb favored anti-spike CD8 responses, with private and CD4 specificities left missing.

The CDR3 totals 12 residues. CDR1 is SGHVS and CDR2 is FQNEAQ in the germline V gene. V lost 4 bases to trimming and J lost 7 bases, with 8 bases between them. Attachment of unique molecular identifiers was made to individual cDNA molecules. TCRdb redid the calling of the 5' RACE reads with MiXCR, one entry per CDR3 protein. The profile shows 100,000 to 130,000 distinct CDR3 sequences, around 10% of them singletons. The table lists this clonotype with a few counts. The antigen is not known. Sequencing used whole blood. This chain links TRBV7-8 with TRBJ1-5; no clear D. This TCR derives from an adult who was a healthcare worker with PCR-confirmed SARS-CoV-2 infection or an uninfected control (not recorded which). CDR3 DNA: TGTGCCAGCAGCTACTTCTACCAGCCCCAGCATTTT. This sequence encodes CASSYFYQPQHF.